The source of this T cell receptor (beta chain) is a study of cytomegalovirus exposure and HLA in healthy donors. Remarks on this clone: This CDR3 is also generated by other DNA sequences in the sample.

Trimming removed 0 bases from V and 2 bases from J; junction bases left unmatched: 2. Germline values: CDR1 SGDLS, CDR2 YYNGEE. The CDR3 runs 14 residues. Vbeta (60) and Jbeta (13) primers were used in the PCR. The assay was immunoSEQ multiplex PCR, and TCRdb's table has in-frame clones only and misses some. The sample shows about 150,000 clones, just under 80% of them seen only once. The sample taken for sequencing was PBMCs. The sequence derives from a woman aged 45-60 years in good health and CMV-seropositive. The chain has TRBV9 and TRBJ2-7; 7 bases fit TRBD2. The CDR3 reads CASSVGGGTYEQYF. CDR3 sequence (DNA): TGTGCCAGCAGCGTAGGGGGGGGGACCTACGAGCAGTACTTC.